A single sample gave rise to the 25 T cell receptor beta chains below, sequenced in a study of beta chain features in type 1 diabetes. Sequenced material consisted of expressed TCRB transcripts (all of the isolated RNA was reverse transcribed). Method: immunoSEQ multiplex PCR; TCRdb's copy keeps in-frame clones and lacks some. The data show around 350,000 clones, with roughly 12% seen just once and 0.015% to 0.02% held by the top ten. Sequenced sample: naive CD4+ T cells from blood. These receptors all stem from a man between 18 and 35 years old in good health.

A few counts support this clone. The chain is built from TRBV4-3 and TRBJ1-4; D may be TRBD1 (6 bases). This CDR3 has 14 residues. Trimming left V 0 bases short and J 10 bases short, with 12 bases between. Per germline, CDR1 LGHNA and CDR2 YSLEER. CDR3 bases: TGCGCCAGCAGCCAAGATTTGGGGGCAGCAAAACTGTTTTTT. Translating gives CASSQDLGAAKLFF.

The rearrangement joins TRBV18 to TRBJ2-3, with D unresolved. The CDR3 runs 15 residues. Germline V CDR1 and CDR2: KGHSH, LQKENI. The ends were cut back, 4 bases at V and 1 base at J, with 12 bases in the middle. CDR3 sequence reads: CASSRLVVGTDTQYF. In DNA form, the CDR3 reads TGTGCCAGCTCACGTCTAGTAGTGGGCACAGATACGCAGTATTTT. Combining the CDR3 with reference TRBV18 and TRBJ2-3 gives the whole variable domain NAGVMQNPRHLVRRRGQEARLRCSPMKGHSHVYWYRQLPEEGLKFMVYLQKENIIDESGMPKERFSAEFPKEGPSILRIQQVVRGDSAAYFCASSRLVVGTDTQYFGPGTRLTVL.

This clone was observed a few times. The rearrangement joins TRBV5-4 to TRBJ1-4; D is perhaps TRBD1 (6 bases). CDR1 SGHNT and CDR2 YYREEE come from the germline V gene (reference sequence). The CDR3 spans 13 residues. Trimming took 2 bases from V and 8 from J, leaving 10 bases between them. The DNA of the CDR3 is TGTGCCAGCAGCTTACAGGGAACCGAAAAACTGTTTTTT. This translates into CASSLQGTEKLFF. The complete variable domain, with remaining parts taken from reference TRBV5-4 and TRBJ1-4, reads ETGVTQSPTHLIKTRGQQVTLRCSSQSGHNTVSWYQQALGQGPQFIFQYYREEENGRGNFPPRFSGLQFPNYSSELNVNALELDDSALYLCASSLQGTEKLFFGSGTQLSVL.

The rearrangement joins TRBV4-3 to TRBJ1-6; no clear D gene. The CDR3 has 15 amino acids. Germline CDR1 is LGHNA and CDR2 is YSLEER. Trimming removed 1 base from V and 0 bases from J, with 4 bases in between. The CDR3 sequence: CASSQVSSYNSPLHF. The CDR3, as DNA: TGCGCCAGCAGCCAAGTTAGCTCCTATAATTCACCCCTCCACTTT.

The sample holds a few counts of this clone. The same CDR3 can be traced to other DNA sequences in this sample. The rearrangement uses TRBV5-1 and TRBJ2-2; D perhaps matches TRBD1 (5 bases). The CDR3 loop spans 14 amino acids. Trimming cost V 3 bases and J 5 bases, with 11 bases left between them. CDR1 is SGHRS and CDR2 is YFSETQ in the germline V gene. CDR3 in amino acids: CASSSGLGTGELFF. In DNA, the CDR3 is TGCGCCAGCAGCTCAGGGCTAGGGACCGGGGAGCTGTTTTTT.

The chain couples TRBV2 to TRBJ2-1; 9 bases are a match to TRBD1. V lost 10 bases, J lost 8 bases, and 18 bases stayed unmatched. The length of the CDR3 is 16 residues. CDR1 and CDR2 (germline): SNHLY, FYNNEI. The CDR3, as DNA: TGTGCCACAACCCTGGTGGACAGGGGTTTTGTCGATGAGCAGTTCTTC. It is translated as CATTLVDRGFVDEQFF.

This clone was seen more than once but under ten times. The chain carries TRBV27 and TRBJ2-1; 9 bases are shared with TRBD1. V shed 2 bases and J 6 bases; nucleotides not matched to a gene: 11. This CDR3 contains 17 residues. CDR1 is MNHEY and CDR2 is SMNVEV in the germline V gene (reference sequence). CDR3 coding DNA: TGTGCCAGCAGTTTAGAGCCTCCGGGACAGGGACGCAATGAGCAGTTCTTC. This encodes CASSLEPPGQGRNEQFF.

The chain links TRBV4-1 to TRBJ1-1, with D maybe TRBD1 (6 bases). Per the germline V gene, CDR1 is MGHRA and CDR2 is YSYEKL. V lost 2 bases, J lost 1 base, and 8 bases lay in between. The CDR3 contains 14 residues. This CDR3 reads CASSQRDTNTEAFF. The CDR3 DNA is TGCGCCAGCAGCCAAAGGGACACGAACACTGAAGCTTTCTTT.

The rearrangement uses TRBV28 and TRBJ2-1; 7 positions agree with TRBD2. This CDR3 has 16 amino acids. The germline V gene encodes CDR1 MDHEN and CDR2 SYDVKM. V was clipped by 1 base and J by 4 bases; unmatched bases: 7. The CDR3 DNA sequence: TGTGCCAGCAGTTTATTGCCTAGCGGATCGTACAATGAGCAGTTCTTC. Translated, it gives CASSLLPSGSYNEQFF.

This chain uses TRBV12-5 with TRBJ1-2; D uncertain. This CDR3 contains 13 residues. Between the trimmed V and J ends, which lost 5 bases and 2 bases, there was a span of 9 bases. The V gene's germline CDR1 is LGHNT and CDR2 FRNRAP. The CDR3: CASGPEENYGYTF. In DNA form, the CDR3 reads TGTGCTAGTGGTCCCGAGGAGAACTATGGCTACACCTTC.

The chain combines TRBV9 with TRBJ2-2, with D perhaps TRBD2 (5 bases). The CDR3 sequence is 16 residues long. Per the germline V gene, CDR1 is SGDLS and CDR2 is YYNGEE. Trimming stripped 0 bases from V and 3 bases from J, with 12 bases between. The CDR3 DNA is TGTGCCAGCAGCGTAGTGGCCCCCGGGGACACCGGGGAGCTGTTTTTT. It encodes CASSVVAPGDTGELFF.

This clone was seen only a few times. The rearrangement links TRBV25-1 to TRBJ2-1; the D gene is possibly TRBD1 (5 bases). CDR3 length: 14 residues. V was pared by 4 bases and J by 6 bases, with 13 bases between. Germline V gene sequence: CDR1 MGHDK, CDR2 SYGVNS. The DNA for the CDR3 is TGTGCCAGCAGTGGACAGTACTATACCAATGAGCAGTTCTTC. It translates to CASSGQYYTNEQFF.

The chain uses TRBV9 and TRBJ1-1; the match to TRBD1 covers 9 bases. In germline, CDR1 is SGDLS, CDR2 YYNGEE. This CDR3 is built from 16 residues. V dropped 7 bases and J dropped 1; count of bases not matched to a gene: 11. CDR3: CASGRFGTGKNTEAFF. The CDR3 DNA is TGTGCCAGCGGCAGATTTGGGACAGGGAAGAACACTGAAGCTTTCTTT.

The rearrangement uses TRBV6-5 and TRBJ2-1, with D hard to call. Germline lookup yields CDR1 MNHEY and CDR2 SVGAGI. V dropped 4 bases and J dropped 2 bases, with 12 bases sitting between them. The CDR3 spans 15 residues. CDR3 sequence: CASSSYPPAYNEQFF. As DNA, the CDR3 is TGTGCCAGCAGTTCCTATCCACCGGCCTACAATGAGCAGTTCTTC.

V usage is TRBV5-1 and J usage is TRBJ2-4; D unresolved. Per germline, CDR1 SGHRS and CDR2 YFSETQ. V shed 4 bases and J shed 4 bases, with 9 bases lying between them. The CDR3 totals 13 residues. CDR3 sequence reads: CASSLTEKNIQYF. The DNA for the CDR3 is TGCGCCAGCAGCCTGACGGAGAAAAACATTCAGTACTTC.

The chain joins TRBV5-1 to TRBJ1-5; 9 positions agree with TRBD1. The germline V gene has CDR1 SGHRS and CDR2 YFSETQ. CDR3 length: 14 residues. With V trimmed by 5 bases and J by 4 bases, 4 bases remained unmatched. The CDR3 sequence is CASSWTGANQPQHF. The CDR3 bases are TGCGCCAGCAGTTGGACAGGGGCAAATCAGCCCCAGCATTTT.

This clone appeared a single time. V gene TRBV5-8 combines with J gene TRBJ2-3, with D possibly being TRBD2 (5 bases). Germline V gene data show CDR1 as SGHTS and CDR2 as YDEGEE. The length of the CDR3 is 16 residues. V lost 4 bases to trimming and J lost 2 bases, with 17 bases between them. CDR3 sequence reads: CASSSGTSLDTDTQYF. The CDR3 bases are TGTGCCAGCAGCAGCGGCACCAGTCTCGACACAGATACGCAGTATTTT.

The V and J genes are TRBV7-9 and TRBJ1-2; D is unresolved. The CDR3 has 12 residues. Per the germline V gene, CDR1 is SEHNR and CDR2 is FQNEAQ (reference sequence). The V end lost 5 bases, the J end lost 3 bases, and 7 bases lay between the germline ends. Here the CDR3 DNA reads TGTGCCAGCAGCCCTAGGTACTATGGCTACACCTTC. Its translation is CASSPRYYGYTF.

CDR3 coding DNA: TGTGCCAGCAGCCCGAACTTCTATGGCTACACCTTC. Translation gives CASSPNFYGYTF. The chain recombines TRBV7-2 with TRBJ1-2; unclear D gene. Trimming took off 5 bases at V and 4 bases at J, with 8 bases between the two ends. The CDR3 length is 12 residues. Germline V gene sequence: CDR1 SGHTA, CDR2 FQGNSA.

The gene calls are TRBV10-3 and TRBJ1-5; 9 bases are a match to TRBD1. CDR1 and CDR2 from the germline V gene are ENHRY and SYGVKD. The CDR3 loop spans 15 amino acids. The V gene end was trimmed by 7 bases and the J gene end by 4 bases; junction bases not matched to a gene: 8. The CDR3, as DNA: TGTGCCATCAAAGCCGGGACAGGGACTAATCAGCCCCAGCATTTT. Encoded protein: CAIKAGTGTNQPQHF.

The chain couples TRBV18 to TRBJ2-5; 10 positions agree with TRBD1. The CDR3 is made up of 16 amino acids. V lost 0 bases, J lost 5 bases, and 6 bases stayed unmatched. Germline V lookup: CDR1 KGHSH, CDR2 LQKENI. The CDR3 protein is CASSPPPGQGLETQYF. DNA of the CDR3: TGTGCCAGCTCACCACCGCCGGGACAGGGGTTGGAGACCCAGTACTTC.

The chain joins TRBV19 to TRBJ2-7, with D perhaps matching TRBD2 (5 bases). The ends were cut back, 8 bases at V and 1 base at J, with 15 bases in the middle. Germline CDR1 reads LNHDA; CDR2 reads SQIVND (reference sequence). This CDR3 contains 14 residues. In DNA, the CDR3 is TGTGCCAGTTCTCAAATCGGGGTTTCCTACGAGCAGTACTTC. Its protein is CASSQIGVSYEQYF.

CDR3 DNA sequence: TGTGCCAGTAGCCCCCGGGACAACGAAAAACTGTTTTTT. Its translation: CASSPRDNEKLFF. The V gene is TRBV19, the J gene TRBJ1-4; D might be TRBD1 (6 bases). This CDR3 spans 13 amino acids. Per germline, CDR1 LNHDA and CDR2 SQIVND (reference sequence). Trimming cost V 6 bases and J 8 bases, with 13 bases left between them.

The chain employs TRBV15 and TRBJ1-1; D is uncertain. CDR3 length: 16 residues. Germline V gene data show CDR1 as LNHNV and CDR2 as YYDKDF (reference sequence). V was pared by 0 bases and J by 0 bases, with 11 bases between. The CDR3 nucleotides read TGTGCCACCAGCAGAGATTTGTACAGCATGAACACTGAAGCTTTCTTT. It specifies CATSRDLYSMNTEAFF.

This clone was detected only a few times. V and J are TRBV6-6 and TRBJ2-5; possible D gene TRBD2, 6 bases. Trimming removed 3 bases at V and 5 bases at J, with 16 bases between. Germline CDR1 reads MNHNY; CDR2 reads SVGAGI (reference sequence). CDR3 length equals 15 residues. The CDR3 DNA is TGTGCCAGCAGTTATTCGGGTTGGGGGGTTGAGACCCAGTACTTC. Translating gives CASSYSGWGVETQYF.